Described below is a single T cell receptor beta chain sequence and its context. Its antigen is still unknown. This entry comes from a study of cytomegalovirus exposure and HLA in healthy donors. Study-wide results and limits: Reports described diagnosis of cytomegalovirus status by the classifier as highly specific and sensitive. Looking again later, the authors saw that most CMV-associated TCR beta chains seemed HLA-restricted. In a later analysis, specific HLA alleles were associated with 15,000 or so TCR beta sequences at a 0.05 false discovery rate.

In germline, CDR1 is MNHEY, CDR2 SVGAGI. This CDR3 has 15 residues. V was pared by 5 bases and J by 1 base, with 11 bases between. The PCR ran on 60 Vbeta and 13 Jbeta primers. Sequencing was performed with immunoSEQ multiplex PCR; in TCRdb, only in-frame clones are kept and a portion is missing. This table has around 180,000 clones, 81% appearing once. J is TRBJ2-2 and V is TRBV6-5; D may be TRBD1 (7 bases). Sequencing was done on a sample of PBMCs. The receptor comes from a man aged 18 to 29 in good health and CMV-seronegative. The CDR3 loop reads CASSRGTVNTGELFF. The CDR3 DNA reads as TGTGCCAGCAGTCGCGGGACAGTGAACACCGGGGAGCTGTTTTTT.